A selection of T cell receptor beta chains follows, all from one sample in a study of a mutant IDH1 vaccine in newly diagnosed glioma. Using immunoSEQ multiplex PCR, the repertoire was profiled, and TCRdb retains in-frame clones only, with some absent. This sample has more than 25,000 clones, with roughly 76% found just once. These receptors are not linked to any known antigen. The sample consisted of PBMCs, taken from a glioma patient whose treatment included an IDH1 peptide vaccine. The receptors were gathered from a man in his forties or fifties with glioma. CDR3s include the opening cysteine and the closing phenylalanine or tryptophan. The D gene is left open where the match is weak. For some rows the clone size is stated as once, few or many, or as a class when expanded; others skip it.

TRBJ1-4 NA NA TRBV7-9 CASSLALGDGKLFF TGTGCCAGCAGCTTAGCGCTTGGGGACGGGAAACTGTTTTTT
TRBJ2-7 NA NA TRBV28 CASSLGSGQWQYF TGTGCCAGCAGTTTAGGAAGTGGGCAATGGCAGTACTTC
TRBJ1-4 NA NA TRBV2 CASRRLKGEKLFF TGTGCCAGCAGGAGGCTTAAAGGGGAAAAACTGTTTTTT
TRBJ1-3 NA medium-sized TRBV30 CASQVLDSGNTIYF TGTGCCTCCCAGGTCCTTGACTCTGGAAACACCATATATTTT
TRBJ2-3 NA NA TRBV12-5 CASAGSTDTQYF TGTGCTAGTGCGGGTAGCACAGATACGCAGTATTTT
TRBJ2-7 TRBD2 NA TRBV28 CASSVHSGYEQYF TGTGCCAGCAGTGTCCATAGCGGGTACGAGCAGTACTTC
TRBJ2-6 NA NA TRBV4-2 CASSQEQSSGANVLTF TGTGCCAGCAGCCAAGAACAATCATCTGGGGCCAACGTCCTGACTTTC
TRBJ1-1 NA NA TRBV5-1 CASSLVAGLNTEAFF TGCGCCAGCAGCTTGGTTGCCGGACTGAACACTGAAGCTTTCTTT
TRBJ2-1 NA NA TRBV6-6 CASSYMGRAHNEQFF TGTGCCAGCAGTTACATGGGCAGGGCCCACAATGAGCAGTTCTTC
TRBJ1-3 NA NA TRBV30 CAWSLGAGPSGNTIYF TGTGCCTGGAGCCTGGGGGCAGGCCCCTCTGGAAACACCATATATTTT
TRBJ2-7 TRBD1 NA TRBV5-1 CASSFSPGQGYEQYF TGCGCCAGCAGCTTCTCACCGGGACAGGGCTACGAGCAGTACTTC
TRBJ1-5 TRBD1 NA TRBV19 CASRDRGLGQPQHF TGTGCCAGTCGGGACAGGGGGCTAGGTCAGCCCCAGCATTTT
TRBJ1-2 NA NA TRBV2 CASSVNYANGYTF TGTGCCAGCAGTGTCAACTATGCTAATGGCTACACCTTC
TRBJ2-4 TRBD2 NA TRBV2 CASSRTSGGAGNIQYF TGTGCCAGCAGTCGGACTAGCGGGGGGGCCGGAAACATTCAGTACTTC
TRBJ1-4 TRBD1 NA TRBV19 CARGQGGRKLFF TGTGCCAGGGGACAGGGAGGAAGAAAACTGTTTTTT
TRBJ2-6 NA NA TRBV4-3 CASSQAATGANVLTF TGCGCCAGCAGCCAGGCAGCCACTGGGGCCAACGTCCTGACTTTC
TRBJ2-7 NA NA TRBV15 CATSRDDSGPYEQYF TGTGCCACCAGCAGAGATGATTCAGGGCCCTACGAGCAGTACTTC
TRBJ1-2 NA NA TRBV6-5 CASSSYGGDIDYTF TGTGCCAGCAGTTCCTATGGGGGCGACATCGACTACACCTTC
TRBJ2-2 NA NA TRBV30 CAWSGVGTNTGELFF TGTGCCTGGAGTGGAGTAGGGACAAACACCGGGGAGCTGTTTTTT
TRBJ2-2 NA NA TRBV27 CASSLFGRRNTGELFF TGTGCCAGCAGTTTATTCGGACGGAGGAACACCGGGGAGCTGTTTTTT
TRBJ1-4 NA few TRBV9 CASSPGPLANEKLFF TGTGCCAGCAGCCCGGGCCCCTTGGCTAATGAAAAACTGTTTTTT
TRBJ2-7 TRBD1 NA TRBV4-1 CASSQATGTGGYEQYF TGCGCCAGCAGCCAAGCAACCGGGACAGGGGGCTACGAGCAGTACTTC
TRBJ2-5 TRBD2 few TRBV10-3 CAPSGGAGETQYF TGTGCCCCCAGTGGGGGAGCGGGGGAGACCCAGTACTTC
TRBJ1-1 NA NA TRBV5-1 CASSPWTAENTEAFF TGCGCCAGCAGCCCCTGGACAGCAGAGAACACTGAAGCTTTCTTT
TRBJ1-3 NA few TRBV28 CASSEGMKNTIYF TGTGCCAGCAGTGAAGGAATGAAAAACACCATATATTTT
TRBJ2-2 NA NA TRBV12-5 CASGLFAVIENTGELFF TGTGCTAGTGGTTTGTTCGCAGTAATCGAAAACACCGGGGAGCTGTTTTTT
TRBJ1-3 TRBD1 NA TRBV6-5 CASRARTGGNTIYF TGTGCCAGCAGGGCCAGGACAGGGGGGAACACCATATATTTT
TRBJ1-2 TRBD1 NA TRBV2 CASSEAGDRVLGYTF TGTGCCAGCAGTGAAGCTGGAGACAGGGTTCTTGGCTACACCTTC
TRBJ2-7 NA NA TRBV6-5 CASISVSAPYEQYF TGTGCCAGCATCTCCGTCAGTGCCCCCTACGAGCAGTACTTC
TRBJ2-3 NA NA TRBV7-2 CASSLGGRDTQYF TGTGCCAGCAGCTTAGGAGGGAGGGATACGCAGTATTTT
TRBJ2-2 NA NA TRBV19 CASSIGSGGTGELFF TGTGCCAGTAGTATAGGGTCAGGAGGCACCGGGGAGCTGTTTTTT
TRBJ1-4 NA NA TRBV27 CASSFTLTRGANEKLFF TGTGCCAGCAGTTTTACCCTCACGAGGGGCGCGAATGAAAAACTGTTTTTT
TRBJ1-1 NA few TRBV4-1 CASSQDIGLGTEAFF TGCGCCAGCAGCCAAGATATTGGGTTGGGCACTGAAGCTTTCTTT
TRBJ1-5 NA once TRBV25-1 CASSGDLGNQPQHF TGTGCCAGCAGTGGGGACCTTGGCAATCAGCCCCAGCATTTT
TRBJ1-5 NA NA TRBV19 CASCTGLYSNQPQHF TGTGCCAGTTGTACAGGACTTTATAGCAATCAGCCCCAGCATTTT
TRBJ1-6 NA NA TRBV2 CASSVDGLSNSPLHF TGTGCCAGCAGTGTTGACGGTCTCTCTAATTCACCCCTCCACTTT
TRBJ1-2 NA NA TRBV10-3 CAISARPVGNYLGYTF TGTGCCATCAGTGCCCGCCCAGTCGGGAACTATTTAGGCTACACCTTC
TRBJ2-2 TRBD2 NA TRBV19 CASSIGGGATGELFF TGTGCCAGTAGTATAGGCGGGGGGGCCACCGGGGAGCTGTTTTTT
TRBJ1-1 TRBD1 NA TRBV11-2 CASSRTRDRVTEAFF TGTGCCAGCAGCCGTACACGGGACAGGGTCACTGAAGCTTTCTTT
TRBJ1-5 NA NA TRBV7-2 CASSPSSNQPQHF TGTGCCAGCAGCCCGAGTAGCAATCAGCCCCAGCATTTT
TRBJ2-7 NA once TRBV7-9 CASSASGVGSHEQYF TGTGCCAGCAGCGCCAGCGGTGTGGGATCCCACGAGCAGTACTTC
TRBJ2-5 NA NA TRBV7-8 CASSLQGETQYF TGTGCCAGCAGCTTGCAGGGAGAGACCCAGTACTTC
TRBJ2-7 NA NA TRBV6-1 CASSEDWSKAYEQYF TGTGCCAGCAGTGAAGATTGGTCTAAAGCCTACGAGCAGTACTTC
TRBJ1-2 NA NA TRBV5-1 CASSFGEGMSYTF TGCGCCAGCAGCTTCGGAGAGGGCATGAGCTACACCTTC
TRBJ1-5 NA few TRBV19 CATRDSNQPQHF TGTGCCACCCGTGATAGCAATCAGCCCCAGCATTTT
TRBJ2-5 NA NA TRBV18 CASSPNRDGETQYF TGTGCCAGCTCACCGAACAGGGATGGAGAGACCCAGTACTTC
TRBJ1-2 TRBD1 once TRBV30 CACNLAGQRSYGYTF TGTGCCTGTAACCTGGCGGGACAGAGGTCCTATGGCTACACCTTC
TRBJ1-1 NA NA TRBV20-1 CSAAEAFF TGCAGTGCGGCTGAAGCTTTCTTT
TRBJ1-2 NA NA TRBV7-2 CASSLAQLGVEGYTF TGTGCCAGCAGCTTAGCGCAATTGGGGGTTGAGGGCTACACCTTC